This T cell receptor (beta chain) is drawn from a study of T cells after yellow fever vaccination. Study-wide findings and caveats: It was a weaker secondary response, yet one that peaked faster, at day 5 versus 15. Contaminating bulk clonotypes could be abundant in FACS-sorted repertoires. Primary-vaccination clones mostly resurfaced post-booster (about 95% CD4, roughly 90% CD8).

Production of TCR cDNA was by 5'RACE template switching, which also added a universal primer site and UMIs. MiXCR was run by TCRdb on the 5' RACE reads, yielding one entry per CDR3 protein. The table includes roughly 520,000 distinct CDR3 sequences, 21% detected once. For this clonotype: Its antigen is currently unknown.

CDR3 length: 14 amino acids. Trimming stripped 6 bases from V and 6 bases from J, with 14 bases between. Germline values: CDR1 MNHNS, CDR2 SASEGT. Here the sequenced sample was PBMCs, taken more than 20 days after the first yellow fever vaccination. V is TRBV6-1 and J is TRBJ1-4; D is perhaps TRBD1 (6 bases). The receptor comes from a man between 18 and 29 years old who received the YFV17D yellow fever vaccine. CDR3: CASSPGHQDEKLFF. The CDR3 coding sequence is TGTGCCAGCAGCCCGGGACATCAGGATGAAAAACTGTTTTTT.